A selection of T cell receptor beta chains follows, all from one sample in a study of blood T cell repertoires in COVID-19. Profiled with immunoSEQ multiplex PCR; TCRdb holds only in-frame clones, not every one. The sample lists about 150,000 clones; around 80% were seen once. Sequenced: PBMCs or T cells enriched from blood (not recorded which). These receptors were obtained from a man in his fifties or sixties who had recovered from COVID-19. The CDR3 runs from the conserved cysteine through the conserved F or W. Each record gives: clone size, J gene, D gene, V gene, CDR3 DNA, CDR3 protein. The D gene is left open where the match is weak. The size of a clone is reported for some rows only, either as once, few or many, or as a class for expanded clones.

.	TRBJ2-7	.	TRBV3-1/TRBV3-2	TGTGCCAGCCCCCAGACCTACGAGCAGTACTTC	CASPQTYEQYF
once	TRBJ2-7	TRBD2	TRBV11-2	TGTGCCAGCAGAAACCGGACTAGCTCCTACGAGCAGTACTTC	CASRNRTSSYEQYF
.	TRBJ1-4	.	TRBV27	TGTGCCAGCAGTTTATCACAGGTCACAACTAATGAAAAACTGTTTTTT	CASSLSQVTTNEKLFF
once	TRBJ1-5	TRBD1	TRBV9	TGTGCCAGCAGCGTCGGGACAGGGAGCAATCAGCCCCAGCATTTT	CASSVGTGSNQPQHF
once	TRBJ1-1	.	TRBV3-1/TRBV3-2	TGTGCCAGCAGCCAAGTAAGAACAGGGAAACTAATGAACACTGAAGCTTTCTTT	CASSQVRTGKLMNTEAFF
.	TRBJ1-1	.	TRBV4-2	TGTGCCAGCAGCCAAGATCAGACTCAAAGGAACACTGAAGCTTTCTTT	CASSQDQTQRNTEAFF
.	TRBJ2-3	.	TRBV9	TGTGCCAGCAGCGTAACAGGAGCGGGCTCATTAGATACGCAGTATTTT	CASSVTGAGSLDTQYF
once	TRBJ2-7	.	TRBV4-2	TGTGCCAGCAGCCATGAAGCAGACAGTCCCTACGAGCAGTACTTC	CASSHEADSPYEQYF
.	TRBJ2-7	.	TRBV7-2	TGTGCCAGCAGTCAAAGGGGGGGCCGCTCCTACGAGCAGTACTTC	CASSQRGGRSYEQYF
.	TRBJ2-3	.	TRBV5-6	TGTGCCAGCAGCTTGGTTCAGATCGGCACAGATACGCAGTATTTT	CASSLVQIGTDTQYF
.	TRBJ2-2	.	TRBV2	TGTGCCAGCAGGGGTTCTAGTCTGAAGACCGGGGAGCTGTTTTTT	CASRGSSLKTGELFF
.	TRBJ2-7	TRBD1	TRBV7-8	TGTGCCAGCAGCTTAGCGCCAGGGACAGTCTACGAGCAGTACTTC	CASSLAPGTVYEQYF
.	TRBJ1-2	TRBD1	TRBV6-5	TGTGCCACTGGGACAGGATCTAACTATGGCTACACCTTC	CATGTGSNYGYTF
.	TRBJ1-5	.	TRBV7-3	TGTGCCAGCAGCGATCGGGACTTCTATAGCAATCAGCCCCAGCATTTT	CASSDRDFYSNQPQHF
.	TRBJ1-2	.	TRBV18	TGTGCCAGCTCACCGCTGGACATACCTGGCTACACCTTC	CASSPLDIPGYTF
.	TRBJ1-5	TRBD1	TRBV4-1	TGCGCCAGCAGCCAGGAAAGACAGGGGGATCAGCCCCAGCATTTT	CASSQERQGDQPQHF
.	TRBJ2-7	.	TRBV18	TGTGCCAGCTCACCACAATCGGGCAGCAGGACTGGTGAGCAGTACTTC	CASSPQSGSRTGEQYF
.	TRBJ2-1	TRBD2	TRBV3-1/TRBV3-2	TGTGCCAGCAGCCATCGACTAGCGGGGGCGGATGAGCAGTTCTTC	CASSHRLAGADEQFF
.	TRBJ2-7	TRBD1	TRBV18	TGTGCCAGCTCACCAGCGCCCGGGACAGGGGGAGGCGAGCAGTACTTC	CASSPAPGTGGGEQYF
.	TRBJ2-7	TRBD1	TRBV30	TGTGCCTGGAGTGTGCCGGACAGGCACCACGAGCAGTACTTC	CAWSVPDRHHEQYF
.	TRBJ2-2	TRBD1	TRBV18	TGTGCCAGCTCAACGGGACAGGGGACCACCGGGGAGCTGTTTTTT	CASSTGQGTTGELFF
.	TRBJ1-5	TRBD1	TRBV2	TGTGCCAGCAGTCAGGGACAGGGCGACAATCAGCCCCAGCATTTT	CASSQGQGDNQPQHF
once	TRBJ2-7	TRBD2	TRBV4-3	TGCGCCAGCAGCCAAGCATTTAGCGGGGGGAGTGGACACGAGCAGTACTTC	CASSQAFSGGSGHEQYF
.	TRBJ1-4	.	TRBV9	TGTGCCAGCAGCGTAGGCCCCTCTACGGAGGGTGTGAAACTGTTTTTT	CASSVGPSTEGVKLFF
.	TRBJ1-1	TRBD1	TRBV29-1	TGCAGCGTTGAGAGGGGGCGGGGAGGAACGAACACTGAAGCTTTCTTT	CSVERGRGGTNTEAFF
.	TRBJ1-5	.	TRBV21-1	TGTGCCAGCAGCAAAGTAGAGACAGGGTTGAGCAATCAGCCCCAGCATTTT	CASSKVETGLSNQPQHF
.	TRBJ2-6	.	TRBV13	TGTGCCAGCAGCTTAAGGGGACACTCTGGGGCCAACGTCCTGACTTTC	CASSLRGHSGANVLTF
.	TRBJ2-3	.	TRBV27	TGTGCCAGCAGTTTAGTTTTCAGAAGCACAGATACGCAGTATTTT	CASSLVFRSTDTQYF
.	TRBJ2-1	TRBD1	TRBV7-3	TGTGCCAGCAGCTGGGACAGTAACAATGAGCAGTTCTTC	CASSWDSNNEQFF
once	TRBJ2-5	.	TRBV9	TGTGCCAGCAGCCCTCGACTAGAAGAGACCCAGTACTTC	CASSPRLEETQYF
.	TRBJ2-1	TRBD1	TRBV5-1	TGCGCCAGCAGCTTGGTACAGGGGCTCTACAATGAGCAGTTCTTC	CASSLVQGLYNEQFF
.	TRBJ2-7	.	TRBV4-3	TGCGCCAGCAGCCTGCAAGGGGACACCCCCTACGAGCAGTACTTC	CASSLQGDTPYEQYF
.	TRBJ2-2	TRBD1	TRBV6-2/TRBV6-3	TGTGCCAGCAGTCACCGGACAGGTTGGGACACCGGGGAGCTGTTTTTT	CASSHRTGWDTGELFF
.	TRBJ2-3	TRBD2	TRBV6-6	TGTGCCAGCAGAATTAGCGGGGGGGCCGGGGATACGCAGTATTTT	CASRISGGAGDTQYF
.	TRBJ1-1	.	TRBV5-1	TGCGCCAGCTCACGGGAGGGTGGTAACACTGAAGCTTTCTTT	CASSREGGNTEAFF
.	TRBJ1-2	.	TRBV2	TGTGCCAGCAGTGAAGGCAGGGTGGCTGGCTACACCTTC	CASSEGRVAGYTF
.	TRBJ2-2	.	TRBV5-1	TGCGCCAGCAGCCCGTTTATTTCACAGGGAATCACCGGGGAGCTGTTTTTT	CASSPFISQGITGELFF
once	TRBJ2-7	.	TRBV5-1	TGCGCCAGCAACTCCGGGACTGCCACCTACGAGCAGTACTTC	CASNSGTATYEQYF
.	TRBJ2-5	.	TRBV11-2	TGTGCCAGCAGCTTAGGAGTCCAAGAGACCCAGTACTTC	CASSLGVQETQYF
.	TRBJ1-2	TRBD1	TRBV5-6	TGTGCCAGCAGACTTACCGGGACAGGGGGCGCGGGCGGCTACACCTTC	CASRLTGTGGAGGYTF
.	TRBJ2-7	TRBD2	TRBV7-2	TGTGCCAGCAGCTTCGAGGCGACGCGGGGGGCGCGCGAGCAGTACTTC	CASSFEATRGAREQYF
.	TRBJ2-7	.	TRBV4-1	TGCGCCAGCAGCCAAGTTAGCCTCTCCTACGAGCAGTACTTC	CASSQVSLSYEQYF
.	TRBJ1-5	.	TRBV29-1	TGCAGCGTTTCTACAGGGTTCCTGGGCAATCAGCCCCAGCATTTT	CSVSTGFLGNQPQHF
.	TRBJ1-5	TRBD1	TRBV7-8	TGTGCCAGCAGCCCATCGGACAGGGGGCGGTTTCAGCCCCAGCATTTT	CASSPSDRGRFQPQHF
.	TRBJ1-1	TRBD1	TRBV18	TGTGCCAGCTCACCACCCGGGACAGGGAGTCTGGGCACTGAAGCTTTCTTT	CASSPPGTGSLGTEAFF
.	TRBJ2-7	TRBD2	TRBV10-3	TGTGCCATCAGTGACCCGGGGGGTTCCTACGAGCAGTACTTC	CAISDPGGSYEQYF
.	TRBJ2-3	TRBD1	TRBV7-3	TGTGCCAGCAGCTCGGGACAGGGCGCAGATACGCAGTATTTT	CASSSGQGADTQYF
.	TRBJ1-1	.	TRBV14	TGTGCCAGCAGCCAAGAAGGAGCGGTGAACACTGAAGCTTTCTTT	CASSQEGAVNTEAFF
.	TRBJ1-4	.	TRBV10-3	TGTGCCACCAGCGGGGGGGCTAATGAAAAACTGTTTTTT	CATSGGANEKLFF
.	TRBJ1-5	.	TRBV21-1	TGTGCCAGCAGCGGTCGGGACAGGGCCCGTCAGCCCCAGCATTTT	CASSGRDRARQPQHF
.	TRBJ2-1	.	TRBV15	TGTGCCACCAGCCGGAGGAGTACGGGGTACAATGAGCAGTTCTTC	CATSRRSTGYNEQFF
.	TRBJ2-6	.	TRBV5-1	TGCGCCAGCAGCCACGGGACCAACGTCCTGACTTTC	CASSHGTNVLTF
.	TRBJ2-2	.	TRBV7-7	TGTGCTAGCAGCTTTCAGATAAACACCGGGGAGCTGTTTTTT	CASSFQINTGELFF
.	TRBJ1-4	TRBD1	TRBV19	TGTGCCAGTATCCGCGGGACAGGGGGTGAAAAACTGTTTTTT	CASIRGTGGEKLFF
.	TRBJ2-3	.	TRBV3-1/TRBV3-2	TGTGCCAGCAGCCAAAGAGAGGATACGCAGTATTTT	CASSQREDTQYF